The subject of this entry is one T cell receptor (beta chain). This sample is drawn from a study of cytomegalovirus exposure and HLA in healthy donors. The PCR made use of 60 Vbeta and 13 Jbeta primers. Repertoires were generated with immunoSEQ multiplex PCR, while TCRdb's copy carries only in-frame clones and drops some. The sample records about 160,000 clones, 70% to 85% being singletons. Germline assignment: CDR1 SGDLS and CDR2 YYNGEE. The CDR3 is 15 amino acids. This TCR was recovered from a man between 35 and 55 years old in good health and CMV-seronegative. The chain carries TRBV9 and TRBJ2-5; D is possibly TRBD2 (5 bases). Near its end, the DNA agrees better with TRBJ2-7, so the J call may be wrong. The sample comprised PBMCs. CDR3: CASSVASGGWYEQYF. The CDR3 coding sequence is TGTGCCAGCAGCGTAGCTTCGGGCGGGTGGTACGAGCAGTACTTC.